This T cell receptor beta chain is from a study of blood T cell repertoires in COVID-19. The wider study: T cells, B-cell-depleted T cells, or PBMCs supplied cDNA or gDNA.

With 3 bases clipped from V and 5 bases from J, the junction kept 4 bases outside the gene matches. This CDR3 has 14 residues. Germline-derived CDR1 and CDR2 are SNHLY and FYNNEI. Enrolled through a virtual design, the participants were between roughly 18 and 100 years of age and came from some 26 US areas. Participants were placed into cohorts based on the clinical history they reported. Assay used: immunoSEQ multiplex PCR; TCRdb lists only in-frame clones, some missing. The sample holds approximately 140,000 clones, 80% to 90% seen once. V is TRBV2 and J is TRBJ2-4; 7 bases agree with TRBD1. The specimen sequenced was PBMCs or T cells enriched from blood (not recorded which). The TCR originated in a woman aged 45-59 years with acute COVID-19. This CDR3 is CASSDLTGENIQYF. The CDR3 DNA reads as TGTGCCAGCAGTGATCTTACAGGGGAAAACATTCAGTACTTC.